This T cell receptor (beta chain) is drawn from a study of T cell responses to AZD1222 COVID-19 vaccine. Broader study findings: Nearly half of spike-specific TCRs reportedly go after variant regions that carry no mutations. Spike-specific TCR breadth rose after two AZD1222 doses, and depth rose as well. Mapped onto spike, vaccine-associated CD4 TCRs spanned it and were dominant at 160-218 and 743-854. Donors were largely white British and mainly female; clonal diversity was possibly underestimated.

This CDR3 is 11 amino acids long. V was pared by 7 bases and J by 1 base, with 5 bases between. Germline loops: CDR1 DFQATT, CDR2 SNEGSKA (reference sequence). As regards this clone: Its antigen is currently unknown.

The protocol was immunoSEQ multiplex PCR, while the TCRdb copy is restricted to in-frame clones and leaves out a portion. There are tens of thousands of clones in the sample; roughly three quarters occur only once, and 4% to 5% lies in the top ten. This TCR derives from an adult who received the AZD1222 COVID-19 vaccine. This rearrangement joins TRBV20-1 to TRBJ2-1; unclear D gene. The sample consisted of peripheral blood, taken 28 days after the second AZD1222 dose. Here the CDR3 DNA reads TGCAGTGTAAGTTCCTACAATGAGCAGTTCTTC. This encodes CSVSSYNEQFF.